A selection of T cell receptor beta chains follows, all from one sample in a study of cytomegalovirus exposure and HLA in healthy donors. Here immunoSEQ multiplex PCR was the method, and the copy in TCRdb shows in-frame clones only, minus some. The repertoire holds some 200,000 clones, with over 75% as singletons. Sequenced input: PBMCs. The receptors were sampled from a man aged 45-65 years in good health and CMV-seronegative. Each CDR3 is given with its conserved first and last residue.

V gene: TRBV6-1
CDR3 protein: CASSDGRLNIQYF

V gene: TRBV10-1
CDR3 protein: CASSEEEGQGVSNQPQHF

V gene: TRBV16
CDR3 protein: CASSPRGDQPQHF

V gene: TRBV28
CDR3 protein: CASSPPPNGPAYNSPLHF

V gene: TRBV7-2
CDR3 protein: CASSPPGLTGDTQYF

V gene: TRBV18
CDR3 protein: CASSTYRERGPFTEAFF

V gene: TRBV12-5
CDR3 protein: CASAGTSGVGQYF

V gene: TRBV7-2
CDR3 protein: CASGTGGVPDTQYF

V gene: TRBV30
CDR3 protein: CAWADGGHGYTF

V gene: TRBV15
CDR3 protein: CATSREGARVSQYF

V gene: TRBV7-9
CDR3 protein: CASSLALGQGHGYTF

V gene: TRBV7-9
CDR3 protein: CASSLKSPGGGSETQYF

V gene: TRBV6-5
CDR3 protein: CASRGGANNSPLHF

V gene: TRBV5-6
CDR3 protein: CASSMGQGAKTEAFF

V gene: TRBV2
CDR3 protein: CASSPQGAGNTEAFF

V gene: TRBV27
CDR3 protein: CASSLFGGGAYEQYF

V gene: TRBV5-6
CDR3 protein: CASSLGTYNEQFF

V gene: TRBV2
CDR3 protein: CASSAPSGGLTGTGELFF

V gene: TRBV7-9
CDR3 protein: CASSLASATNEKLFF

V gene: TRBV7-9
CDR3 protein: CASSLDTNEQFF

V gene: TRBV7-2
CDR3 protein: CASSLAPVSNTEAFF

V gene: TRBV28
CDR3 protein: CASSPRRVNTGELFF

V gene: TRBV28
CDR3 protein: CASSNSNQETQYF

V gene: TRBV7-6
CDR3 protein: CASIKLQGQESSGNTIYF

V gene: TRBV4-3
CDR3 protein: CASSPEGGDNQETQYF

V gene: TRBV5-6
CDR3 protein: CASRREGNYGYTF